The T cell receptor beta chain under discussion was sequenced for a study of T-cell reconstitution after alpha-beta-depleted transplantation in children (dated by TCRdb to 2016 to 2018). General notes on the study: The study quantitatively tracked T-cell immune reconstitution after TCRalphabeta/CD19-depleted allogeneic hematopoietic cell transplantation in children using TCR repertoire profiling. The full study reports these points: In some patients, the high TCRbeta diversity seen at day 60 was put down to recipient T cells and intrathymic progenitors that had survived conditioning. About two months after transplant, the apparently early recovery of alphabetaT-cell counts reportedly depended on just several hundred clones that had expanded rapidly and came from non-depleted graft cells. Hyperexpanded clone frequencies declined over subsequent months; after one year, T-cell counts and TCRbeta diversity were mostly attributed to newly produced T cells.

This clonotype was detected only a few times. The specificity of this receptor is unknown. Qualities for individual bases were not recorded, and no much larger clone is one base off. Receptor libraries were prepared by PCR. Data came from an Illumina HiSeq 2500. TCR library preparation used molecular barcoding, with unique molecular identifiers applied to normalize quantification of the TCRbeta repertoire. TCRdb ran its own pipeline on the public reads, namely fastp trimming at Q25 and MiXCR clone calling, and kept in-frame beta chains. Rows are unified per CDR3 protein, each entry keeping the most common DNA and genes. The sample profile shows just over 950,000 distinct CDR3 sequences; about 29% of them were found once. 28% of the sample goes to the ten largest clones. Looking up the germline V gene (reference sequence) yields CDR1 MNHEY and CDR2 SMNVEV. The CDR3 holds 13 amino acids from the cysteine to the phenylalanine. The only DNA kept is the CDR3, 39 bases in frame from the first base. Clipping removes 8 bases from V and 4 bases from J, with 7 as the unmatched junction base count.

The treatment or condition label, as the study defines it: allogeneic hematopoietic cell transplantation with graft depleted of TCRalphabeta T cells and CD19 B cells. The transplant recipients were children given TCRalphabeta/CD19-depleted allogeneic hematopoietic cell grafts. The rearranged segments are TRBV27 and TRBJ1-2, with 7 bases aligning to TRBD1. This clonotype was obtained from a boy less than two years old who had a stem cell transplant for SCID, so the T cells may come from the graft donor. The sample was PBMCs, mostly from graft donor cells, taken 360 days after TCRalphabeta/CD19-depleted stem cell transplant. The CDR3 here reads CASGNRGAYGYTF. The DNA is TGTGCCAGCGGAAACAGGGGCGCCTATGGCTACACCTTC.